One and the same sample provided the 14 T cell receptor beta chains below, sequenced in a study of blood T cell repertoires in COVID-19. Clones were sequenced by immunoSEQ multiplex PCR, and TCRdb holds only the in-frame ones, with some missing. The top ten hold roughly 0.58% of the sample, which has around 75,000 clones, approximately 90% seen once. The sample was peripheral blood. The receptor set was obtained from a man aged 60 to 69 with acute or convalescent COVID-19.

CDR3 sequence reads: CASSLSRGAFNSPLHF. The CDR3 region has the DNA TGTGCCAGCAGTTTATCTAGGGGCGCGTTTAATTCACCCCTCCACTTT. This chain joins TRBV27 and TRBJ1-6, with D tentatively TRBD1 (5 bases). Germline CDR1 MNHEY, CDR2 SMNVEV (reference sequence). The CDR3 loop spans 16 amino acids. V dropped 0 bases and J dropped 6 bases, with 12 bases sitting between them.

Here the CDR3 reads CAWSVRTGQALHNSPLHF. In DNA form, the CDR3 reads TGTGCCTGGAGTGTTAGAACGGGACAGGCGCTTCATAATTCACCCCTCCACTTT. J is TRBJ1-6 and V is TRBV30; 8 bases fit TRBD1. After removal of 0 bases from V and 5 bases from J, the junction contained 12 bases not matched to a gene. The CDR3 is made up of 18 amino acids. Looked up from germline, CDR1 is GTSNPN and CDR2 is SVGIG (reference sequence).

The gene calls are TRBV12-3 or TRBV12-4 and TRBJ1-5; D uncertain. The CDR3 loop spans 12 amino acids. V gave up 5 bases and J gave up 11 bases, with 13 bases separating them. The CDR3 here is CASSQHGRAQHF. The CDR3 DNA follows: TGTGCCAGCAGTCAACACGGTCGGGCCCAGCATTTT.

The chain has TRBV6-5 and TRBJ2-3; no clear D. CDR3 length equals 11 residues. V lost 6 bases to trimming and J lost 10 bases, with 11 bases between them. In germline, CDR1 is MNHEY, CDR2 SVGAGI. CDR3 coding DNA: TGTGCCAGCAGAGACGGGTATTCGCAGTATTTT. Protein: CASRDGYSQYF.

The V call is TRBV10-2, the J call TRBJ2-7; 10 bases agree with TRBD2. This CDR3 is built from 16 residues. Germline V lookup: CDR1 WSHSY, CDR2 SAAADI. The ends lost 1 base at V and 7 bases at J; junction bases unmatched: 10. Here the CDR3 DNA reads TGCGCCAGCAGTGAGTTCCTAAGAGCGGGGGGGAGTGAGCAGTACTTC. It yields the protein CASSEFLRAGGSEQYF.

Comments on this clone: This CDR3 is also generated by other DNA sequences in the sample. The J gene is TRBJ2-5, the V gene TRBV5-1; D might be TRBD2 (5 bases). CDR1 and CDR2 from the germline V gene are SGHRS and YFSETQ. The CDR3 runs to 12 residues. V lost 3 bases and J 2 bases, leaving 5 bases between the germline ends. The CDR3 protein is CASSSGQETQYF. Here the CDR3 DNA reads TGCGCCAGCAGCTCGGGACAAGAGACCCAGTACTTC.

This sequence joins TRBV5-6 and TRBJ2-3, with TRBD1 matching over 7 bases. The J segment lost 4 bases and the V segment lost 4 bases, leaving 9 bases of the junction unmatched. The CDR3 length is 15 residues. Germline CDR1 reads SGHDT; CDR2 reads YYEEEE. The DNA of the CDR3 is TGTGCCAGCAGCACCCCGGGACAGCTTCCAGATACGCAGTATTTT. Translation: CASSTPGQLPDTQYF.

J is TRBJ2-2 and V is TRBV3-1 (or the pseudogene TRBV3-2), with a weak D call TRBD2 (7 bases). V lost 6 bases, J lost 5 bases, and 19 bases lay in between. The CDR3 sequence is 16 residues long. In germline, CDR1 is LGHDT, CDR2 YNNKEL (reference sequence). The CDR3 region is CASSPGGGVKTGELFF. The CDR3 DNA reads TGTGCCAGCAGTCCTGGCGGGGGCGTGAAGACCGGGGAGCTGTTTTTT.

J is TRBJ1-6 and V is TRBV28; D gene uncertain. The V and J ends lost 3 bases and 10 bases respectively, with 7 bases between them. CDR1 and CDR2 (germline): MDHEN, SYDVKM. This CDR3 is built from 12 residues. CDR3 in amino acids: CASSLEGSPLHF. The CDR3 DNA follows: TGTGCCAGCAGTTTGGAGGGATCACCCCTCCACTTT.

The rearrangement joins TRBV5-1 to TRBJ2-6, with 11 bases that match TRBD1. Germline trimming cut 4 bases from V and 1 base from J; bases unmatched to any gene: 10. The germline CDR1 and CDR2 sequences are SGHRS and YFSETQ. The CDR3 runs to 19 residues. Here the CDR3 reads CASSVTGQGVLSGANVLTF. CDR3 DNA sequence: TGCGCCAGCAGCGTCACGGGACAGGGGGTATTATCTGGGGCCAACGTCCTGACTTTC. Complete variable domain (other parts from reference TRBV5-1 and TRBJ2-6): KAGVTQTPRYLIKTRGQQVTLSCSPISGHRSVSWYQQTPGQGLQFLFEYFSETQRNKGNFPGRFSGRQFSNSRSEMNVSTLELGDSALYLCASSVTGQGVLSGANVLTFGAGSRLTVL.

V gene TRBV9 combines with J gene TRBJ2-5; D ambiguous. CDR3 length: 13 residues. The germline V and J ends were trimmed by 1 base and 7 bases, with 11 bases remaining between them. The germline gives CDR1 SGDLS, CDR2 YYNGEE. Here the CDR3 DNA reads TGTGCCAGCAGCGTATTCCAAATCGGGACCCAGTACTTC. Protein: CASSVFQIGTQYF.

The rearrangement uses TRBV6-5 and TRBJ1-2, with D perhaps TRBD1 (6 bases). This CDR3 is 13 amino acids long. V shed 10 bases and J shed 5 bases, with 17 bases lying between them. Germline V gene data show CDR1 as MNHEY and CDR2 as SVGAGI. The CDR3 reads CATSQDRLYGYTF. DNA of the CDR3: TGTGCCACTTCGCAGGACAGACTATATGGCTACACCTTC.

This chain joins TRBV4-1 and TRBJ1-2; no firm D call. Germline V lookup: CDR1 MGHRA, CDR2 YSYEKL. Trimming took 1 base from V and 10 from J, leaving 16 bases between them. The CDR3 runs to 14 residues. The CDR3 loop reads CASSQVGEAGDYTF. The CDR3 DNA follows: TGCGCCAGCAGCCAAGTGGGAGAAGCTGGTGACTACACCTTC.

The chain recombines TRBV6-1 with TRBJ1-3; a possible D gene is TRBD1 (5 bases). Germline V CDR1 and CDR2: MNHNS, SASEGT. Between the trimmed V and J ends, which lost 0 bases and 2 bases, there was a span of 8 bases. This CDR3 is 15 amino acids long. CDR3 sequence: CASSEAGGPGNTIYF. The CDR3 coding sequence is TGTGCCAGCAGTGAAGCCGGGGGTCCTGGAAACACCATATATTTT.